This T cell receptor (beta chain) was recovered during a study of early T cells in non-severe SARS-CoV-2 infection. General study results and limits: Anti-spike CD8 responses were favored by VDJdb matching, which missed private and CD4 specificities.

Unique molecular identifiers tagged individual cDNA molecules. TCRdb called the 5' RACE reads again in MiXCR, with one record for every CDR3 protein. Here the sample spans tens of thousands of distinct CDR3 sequences, 9.4% being singletons. This clonotype was seen more than once but under ten times. The antigen is undetermined. The sequence was collected from an adult who was a healthcare worker with PCR-confirmed SARS-CoV-2 infection or an uninfected control (not recorded which). Here the sequenced sample was whole blood, taken at baseline.

CDR3 loop: CASSLGEKQFF. Here the CDR3 DNA reads TGTGCCAGCAGTTTAGGGGAAAAGCAGTTCTTC. The chain joins TRBV12-3 or TRBV12-4 to TRBJ2-1; D call uncertain. The CDR3 runs to 11 residues. V was trimmed by 1 base and J by 11 bases, leaving 6 bases between them.